Below, one TCR beta chain is given with its context. Its antigen specificity is not known. No quality values exist for individual bases; no much larger clone is one base distant. The immunoSEQ Assay, a bias-controlled multiplex PCR, was used to amplify TCRbeta CDR3 regions from genomic DNA. In the paper's pipeline: Within the assay, amplification of reference gene primers was used to estimate how many nucleated cells each sample contained. To quantify the absolute abundance of each unique TCRbeta CDR3 rearrangement, sequence reads were collapsed and filtered. For each sample, productive Simpson clonality was calculated as the square root of Simpson's diversity index over productive rearrangements. Drawn from immuneACCESS, this table holds only the in-frame rearrangements with V and J called that TCRdb kept. Clones are partly lost; checked studies trace under half to an unresolved V gene and leave the rest unexplained. The V and J calls and clone size come from that table; D and trimming were worked out from the DNA. The sample records about 290,000 clones, approximately 86% of which are singletons. The top ten hold around 4.5% of the sample.

These data come from a study of blood T cell repertoires in COVID-19 (dated by TCRdb to about 2020). As for the study more broadly: Samples covering the acute and convalescent phases of COVID-19 were provided by collaborators in the United States, Italy and Spain. The samples were drawn from the first 160 participants of the ongoing ImmuneRACE study and from 1,254 subjects provided by 6 global collaborators. HLA class I and class II types, where available, came from metadata supplied by the sample provider rather than from assay-based typing. A de-identified subject ID, COVID-19 status, age in years and sex were almost always included in the sample metadata. The prospective study material was composed of cDNA or gDNA derived from T cells, B-cell-depleted T cells, or PBMCs. The repertoires were released in a freely available public database meant as a resource for research on the immune response to SARS-CoV-2. The dataset comprised deeply sampled blood TCRbeta repertoires from subjects exposed to, actively infected with, or recovered from COVID-19.

The junction shows trimming of 6 bases on V and 11 bases on J, and the gene matches do not reach 22 bases of it. CDR1 and CDR2 are read off the germline V gene as KGHSH and LQKENI. The CDR3 goes from the cysteine to the phenylalanine over 19 residues. Kept here is only the CDR3 DNA, which spans 57 bases and is read in frame from base 1. Each collaborating institution followed its own protocols to collect whole blood in K2EDTA tubes. Collaborator samples were shipped for TCRbeta analysis as frozen whole blood, isolated PBMCs, or DNA extracted from either sample type. Broad study findings and their caveats: How much clinical and demographic metadata was included differed by source and by participant, and the metadata was provided uncurated.

The sample was peripheral blood. This sequence originates from a woman aged 45-60 years with active or convalescent COVID-19. The V gene is TRBV18 and the J gene is TRBJ1-6; TRBD1 fits 10 bases in the junction. The sequenced DNA is TGTGCCAGCTCCCGATTAGGGACAGGGGAAAAAGGCCAAAGGACACCCCTCCACTTT. This is translated as CASSRLGTGEKGQRTPLHF.